This T cell receptor (beta chain) is drawn from a study of CD8 T cells in ankylosing spondylitis. TCRdb re-analysed the 5' RACE reads in MiXCR, keeping a single row per CDR3 protein. The sample has 150,000 or so distinct CDR3 sequences, around 16% seen once; the top ten hold over 7.5%. CDR1 MNHEY and CDR2 SMNVEV come from the germline V gene (reference sequence). The CDR3 contains 13 residues. V was pared by 2 bases and J by 5 bases, with 6 bases between. For this clonotype: The antigen is undetermined.

Study findings and constraints: Reportedly, disease-linked clones are significantly enriched in ankylosing spondylitis patients' matched synovial fluid.

Sequencing was performed on blood, either unsorted or a sorted T cell fraction (not recorded which). V and J are TRBV27 and TRBJ2-2; D may be TRBD1 (5 bases). The receptor was derived from a male donor with ankylosing spondylitis or in good health (not recorded which). This CDR3 reads CASSLAGTGELFF. CDR3 sequence (DNA): TGTGCCAGCAGTTTAGCAGGGACCGGGGAGCTGTTTTTT.